This T cell receptor beta chain was captured in a study of T cells after yellow fever vaccination. Study overall: Libraries from low-cell-number fractions were prepared with the SMART-Seq v4 Ultra Low Input RNA kit. Notes on the study in general: Relatively few clonotypes were ones that appeared in both CD4 and CD8 compartments.

A 5'RACE template-switching step, the method used to make TCR cDNA, added a universal primer site and UMIs. Using its own MiXCR run on the 5' RACE reads, TCRdb lists one record per CDR3 protein. The data show 500,000 to 700,000 distinct CDR3 sequences, about a fifth seen once. As for this clonotype: Its antigen is currently unknown.

The germline V gene has CDR1 KGHSH and CDR2 LQKENI. The CDR3 is 13 amino acids. The V end lost 1 base, the J end lost 4 bases, and 6 bases lay between the germline ends. This clonotype was obtained from a man aged 25 to 45 who received the YFV17D yellow fever vaccine. V is TRBV18 and J is TRBJ2-3, with unresolved D. This sample comprised PBMCs, obtained 15 days after the yellow fever booster vaccination. The CDR3 nucleotides read TGTGCCAGCTCACCACTGAGGCCAGATACGCAGTATTTT. Its protein is CASSPLRPDTQYF.